This is a list of T cell receptor beta chains from one sample in a study of cytomegalovirus exposure and HLA in healthy donors. Measured with immunoSEQ multiplex PCR; TCRdb has only the in-frame clones, and not every one. The sample records over 100,000 clones, roughly 69% being singletons. Sequencing was done on a sample of PBMCs. The receptors shown here come from a woman aged 25 to 39 in good health and CMV-seronegative. Both conserved end residues are part of each CDR3. Fields, in order: J gene, clone size, V gene, D gene, CDR3 protein, CDR3 DNA. D genes are given only for firm matches. Expanded clones are given a class, and other clones once, few, many or no size at all.

TRBJ1-2	-	TRBV29-1	-	CSVEGVGSSQYNYGYTF	TGCAGCGTTGAAGGGGTGGGCAGTTCTCAATATAACTATGGCTACACCTTC
TRBJ2-7	-	TRBV13	-	CASSREESEEQYF	TGTGCCAGCAGCCGGGAAGAATCGGAGGAGCAGTACTTC
TRBJ2-4	few	TRBV4-1	-	CASSQDSSGLAKNIQYF	TGCGCCAGCAGCCAAGATAGCTCGGGGTTAGCCAAAAACATTCAGTACTTC
TRBJ2-7	-	TRBV6-1	TRBD2	CASSETPRRAGVGLYEQYF	TGTGCCAGCAGTGAAACCCCGAGGCGAGCGGGAGTGGGACTTTACGAGCAGTACTTC
TRBJ1-1	-	TRBV13	-	CASSSAGGTEAFF	TGTGCCAGCAGCAGCGCGGGGGGCACTGAAGCTTTCTTT
TRBJ1-1	few	TRBV6-6	-	CAITDTGRTFF	TGTGCCATAACTGACACAGGGCGGACTTTCTTT
TRBJ1-1	-	TRBV7-9	-	CASTVVNTEAFF	TGTGCCAGCACCGTAGTGAACACTGAAGCTTTCTTT
TRBJ2-3	-	TRBV6-5	TRBD1	CASLGGGSTDTQYF	TGTGCCAGCTTAGGGGGCGGGAGCACAGATACGCAGTATTTT
TRBJ1-2	few	TRBV5-6	-	CASSLDRATQINYGYTF	TGTGCCAGCAGCTTGGACAGGGCTACCCAGATAAACTATGGCTACACCTTC
TRBJ2-3	-	TRBV9	-	CASSVGTSTDTQYF	TGTGCCAGCAGCGTAGGCACTAGCACAGATACGCAGTATTTT
TRBJ2-5	-	TRBV5-1	TRBD2	CASSLGTSGVLQTQYF	TGCGCCAGCAGCTTAGGGACTAGCGGGGTCCTTCAGACCCAGTACTTC
TRBJ1-2	-	TRBV6-5	-	CASSSDTSNYGYTF	TGTGCCAGCAGTTCCGACACCTCTAACTATGGCTACACCTTC
TRBJ2-7	-	TRBV28	TRBD2	CASSSLYSGLIFGQYF	TGTGCCAGCAGTTCACTATATAGCGGGCTGATTTTTGGGCAGTACTTC
TRBJ2-1	-	TRBV18	TRBD2	CASSPRAGVPNEQFF	TGTGCCAGCTCACCAAGGGCGGGAGTCCCCAATGAGCAGTTCTTC
TRBJ2-1	-	TRBV13	-	CAIRRESPGDEQFF	TGTGCCATCAGGAGGGAATCCCCGGGGGATGAGCAGTTCTTC
TRBJ1-1	-	TRBV10-3	-	CAISGRWGGGGMNTEAFF	TGTGCCATCAGTGGCCGATGGGGGGGAGGTGGTATGAACACTGAAGCTTTCTTT
TRBJ2-5	-	TRBV27	TRBD2	CASRPRGLAAPETQYF	TGTGCCAGCAGGCCAAGGGGACTAGCGGCCCCAGAGACCCAGTACTTC
TRBJ2-5	-	TRBV29-1	TRBD2	CSVPPGLAGGETQYF	TGCAGCGTCCCACCGGGACTAGCGGGAGGAGAGACCCAGTACTTC
TRBJ2-5	few	TRBV7-9	TRBD1	CASSLTGGRQETQYF	TGTGCCAGCAGCTTGACAGGGGGCAGGCAAGAGACCCAGTACTTC
TRBJ1-4	-	TRBV19	-	CASSISRQRNEKLFF	TGTGCCAGTAGTATATCGCGACAACGTAATGAAAAACTGTTTTTT
TRBJ1-2	few	TRBV15	-	CATSPGSNYGYTF	TGTGCCACCAGCCCAGGCAGCAACTATGGCTACACCTTC
TRBJ2-1	-	TRBV27	TRBD2	CASSRLAEYNEQFF	TGTGCCAGCAGCCGACTAGCGGAGTACAATGAGCAGTTCTTC
TRBJ2-1	-	TRBV4-3	-	CASSQGADAYNEQFF	TGCGCCAGCAGCCAAGGAGCGGACGCCTACAATGAGCAGTTCTTC
TRBJ2-3	-	TRBV19	TRBD2	CASKPSGTDTQYF	TGTGCCAGTAAGCCTAGCGGGACAGATACGCAGTATTTT
TRBJ2-5	-	TRBV5-5	TRBD1	CASSPGRDRGWETQYF	TGTGCCAGCAGCCCCGGCCGGGACAGGGGCTGGGAGACCCAGTACTTC
TRBJ2-5	-	TRBV7-9	TRBD1	CASSLGPRTGGLSKETQYF	TGTGCCAGCAGCTTAGGTCCACGGACAGGGGGCCTTAGCAAAGAGACCCAGTACTTC
TRBJ2-1	-	TRBV5-1	TRBD2	CASTRGLAGDNEQFF	TGCGCCAGCACCCGAGGTCTAGCGGGAGACAATGAGCAGTTCTTC
TRBJ2-7	-	TRBV6-1	TRBD2	CASSAGGGYEQYF	TGTGCCAGCAGTGCCGGGGGGGGATACGAGCAGTACTTC
TRBJ1-2	-	TRBV2	-	CASTEGGGAGYTF	TGTGCCAGCACCGAGGGGGGGGGCGCGGGCTACACCTTC
TRBJ2-7	-	TRBV5-1	TRBD2	CASSSLAGDNDEQYF	TGCGCCAGCAGCTCCCTAGCGGGAGATAACGACGAGCAGTACTTC
TRBJ1-2	-	TRBV7-8	TRBD1	CASSLAPTGDYGYTF	TGTGCCAGCAGCTTAGCCCCGACAGGGGACTATGGCTACACCTTC
TRBJ2-7	-	TRBV11-1	-	CASSLAREYEQYF	TGTGCCAGCAGCTTAGCCCGGGAGTACGAGCAGTACTTC
TRBJ2-1	-	TRBV7-9	-	CASSPPSGKAYNEQFF	TGTGCCAGCAGCCCCCCTTCCGGGAAAGCCTACAATGAGCAGTTCTTC
TRBJ2-3	-	TRBV29-1	-	CSVDRGRTDTQYF	TGCAGCGTTGACAGGGGAAGGACAGATACGCAGTATTTT
TRBJ2-5	-	TRBV2	-	CASTGTGSVKTQYF	TGTGCCAGCACGGGCACAGGGTCGGTGAAGACCCAGTACTTC
TRBJ1-2	-	TRBV7-8	-	CASSLYLGQGNYGYTF	TGTGCCAGCAGCTTATATTTAGGGCAGGGAAACTATGGCTACACCTTC
TRBJ2-7	-	TRBV13	TRBD2	CASSPGTSGEGYEQYF	TGTGCCAGCAGCCCCGGGACTAGCGGAGAGGGCTACGAGCAGTACTTC
TRBJ1-5	-	TRBV28	-	CASSLSNLGVSNQPQHF	TGTGCCAGCAGTTTGTCGAACCTTGGAGTATCTAATCAGCCCCAGCATTTT
TRBJ2-1	-	TRBV18	TRBD2	CASSPPLAGGDNEQFF	TGTGCCAGCTCACCCCCCCTAGCGGGAGGTGACAATGAGCAGTTCTTC
TRBJ2-2	-	TRBV7-2	-	CASSLVRIVTGELFF	TGTGCCAGCAGCTTAGTCCGTATAGTCACCGGGGAGCTGTTTTTT
TRBJ2-5	few	TRBV7-2	-	CASSLAVWQAKETQYF	TGTGCCAGCAGCTTAGCGGTTTGGCAGGCTAAAGAGACCCAGTACTTC
TRBJ2-2	-	TRBV28	-	CASSSTGAGTGELFF	TGTGCCAGCAGTTCCACAGGGGCGGGGACCGGGGAGCTGTTTTTT
TRBJ2-3	-	TRBV5-1	TRBD2	CASSLSSGSVPDTQYF	TGCGCCAGCAGCTTGTCCAGCGGGAGTGTTCCGGATACGCAGTATTTT
TRBJ2-7	-	TRBV28	TRBD2	CASSLWTSGSSYEQYF	TGTGCCAGCAGTTTATGGACGAGCGGGAGCTCCTACGAGCAGTACTTC
TRBJ2-1	few	TRBV5-1	TRBD2	CASSLVASGGSAEQFF	TGCGCCAGCAGCTTGGTAGCTAGCGGGGGATCGGCTGAGCAGTTCTTC
TRBJ2-1	-	TRBV9	-	CASSAGSSPLDNEQFF	TGTGCCAGCAGCGCCGGGAGTTCCCCTCTTGACAATGAGCAGTTCTTC
TRBJ2-5	-	TRBV14	TRBD2	CASSLGLAVVRETQYF	TGTGCCAGCAGCCTCGGACTAGCGGTAGTTAGAGAGACCCAGTACTTC
TRBJ1-2	-	TRBV19	-	CASSTPKTGFHGYTF	TGTGCCAGTAGTACTCCGAAAACAGGGTTTCATGGCTACACCTTC
TRBJ1-2	few	TRBV7-2	TRBD1	CASSLSGRTGWWGNYGYTF	TGTGCCAGCAGCTTATCCGGCCGGACAGGGTGGTGGGGTAACTATGGCTACACCTTC
TRBJ2-7	-	TRBV4-1	TRBD2	CASSQEREASYEQYF	TGCGCCAGCAGCCAAGAGCGGGAGGCTTCCTACGAGCAGTACTTC
TRBJ2-5	-	TRBV7-9	TRBD1	CASSNPRTGGTQETQYF	TGTGCCAGCAGCAACCCCCGGACAGGAGGAACCCAAGAGACCCAGTACTTC
TRBJ1-1	-	TRBV30	TRBD1	CAWRGGTGEAFF	TGTGCCTGGAGGGGAGGGACAGGTGAAGCTTTCTTT
TRBJ2-7	-	TRBV7-2	-	CASSLDPREPAQYF	TGTGCCAGCAGCTTAGACCCGAGGGAACCCGCGCAGTACTTC